The 5 T cell receptor beta chains listed next were all sequenced from one sample in a study of beta chain features in type 1 diabetes. Expressed TCRB transcripts were sequenced, since all the RNA that had been isolated was reverse transcribed. Data came from immunoSEQ multiplex PCR; TCRdb stores just in-frame clones and leaves some out. The sample lists about 360,000 clones; over 9.5% were seen once. Input material: naive CD4+ T cells from blood. Source of these receptors: a man in his late teens or twenties in good health.

This chain joins TRBV5-1 and TRBJ2-3, with D perhaps matching TRBD1 (6 bases). Trimming pared 0 bases from V and 3 bases from J, leaving 11 bases between. Looked up from germline, CDR1 is SGHRS and CDR2 is YFSETQ. CDR3 length: 15 amino acids. Here the CDR3 DNA reads TGCGCCAGCAGCTTGGCCACAGGGTCGACAGATACGCAGTATTTT. Residues: CASSLATGSTDTQYF.

This clone was seen more than once but under ten times. V usage is TRBV30 and J usage is TRBJ1-5; a weak D match, TRBD1 (5 bases). The CDR3 has 14 residues. Looked up from germline, CDR1 is GTSNPN and CDR2 is SVGIG (reference sequence). Trimming removed 3 bases from V and 5 bases from J, with 14 bases in between. CDR3 region: CAWREGRFDQPQHF. The CDR3 nucleotides are TGTGCCTGGAGGGAGGGACGGTTCGATCAGCCCCAGCATTTT. The full variable domain, with the rest looked up from reference TRBV30 and TRBJ1-5, is SQTIHQWPATLVQPVGSPLSLECTVEGTSNPNLYWYRQAAGRGLQLLFYSVGIGQISSEVPQNLSASRPQDRQFILSSKKLLLSDSGFYLCAWREGRFDQPQHFGDGTRLSIL.

The chain recombines TRBV7-2 with TRBJ2-7; weak D call: TRBD2 (6 bases). Germline CDR1 reads SGHTA; CDR2 reads FQGNSA. V was cut by 4 bases and J by 6 bases, with 16 bases left in between. The CDR3 spans 14 residues. The CDR3 region has the DNA TGTGCCAGCAGCTCGGGCCGACTAGGCTCCGAGCAGTACTTC. The encoded protein is CASSSGRLGSEQYF.

J is TRBJ2-3 and V is TRBV4-3; 13 bases line up with TRBD2. The CDR3 runs to 16 residues. CDR1 and CDR2 (germline): LGHNA, YSLEER. The ends lost 4 bases at V and 5 bases at J; junction bases unmatched: 6. DNA for the CDR3: TGCGCCAGCAGCCTCGGGACTAGCGGGGATATAGATACGCAGTATTTT. It encodes CASSLGTSGDIDTQYF.

The chain employs TRBV5-1 and TRBJ2-2; TRBD1 aligns across 9 bases. CDR1 is SGHRS and CDR2 is YFSETQ in the germline V gene. The CDR3 contains 15 residues. Trimming cost V 2 bases and J 3 bases; bases outside gene matches: 2. The CDR3 sequence is CASSLRTGDTGELFF. DNA for the CDR3: TGCGCCAGCAGCTTACGGACAGGGGACACCGGGGAGCTGTTTTTT.